This TCR beta chain came from a study of blood T cell repertoires in COVID-19. Across the whole study: Sources were T cells, B-cell-depleted T cells, or PBMCs; the material itself was cDNA or gDNA.

Germline V gene lookup returns CDR1 ENHRY and CDR2 SYGVKD. V lost 4 bases, J lost 3 bases, and 12 bases lay in between. The CDR3 totals 14 residues. Some clones are missing from TCRdb's copy, which holds only in-frame ones; the method was immunoSEQ multiplex PCR. Among 150,000 or so clones listed, roughly four fifths were seen once. Researchers sorted participants into cohorts using their self-reported clinical history. This rearrangement joins TRBV10-3 to TRBJ1-1; D remains unclear. The sequenced material came from PBMCs or T cells enriched from blood (not recorded which). This receptor was obtained from a man aged 45 to 65 who had recovered from COVID-19. The CDR3 spells CAISGSIEDTEAFF. DNA of the CDR3: TGTGCCATCAGTGGCTCTATAGAGGACACTGAAGCTTTCTTT.